The rows below give T cell receptor beta chains drawn from one sample of a study of neurological immune-mediated disorders. TCRdb processed the 5' RACE reads anew with MiXCR; each CDR3 protein has one entry. Found here are about 90,000 distinct CDR3 sequences, 13% of them singletons; the top ten hold approximately 4.5%. Specimen: PBMCs. The source is a female donor with HTLV-1-associated myelopathy (HAM/TSP). Each CDR3 is given with its conserved first and last residue. A D gene is named only where the DNA matches it firmly. Some rows have no size entry. The others give once, few or many, or a class for an expanded clone.

abundance	v_gene	j_gene	d_gene	CDR3aa	CDR3nt
many	TRBV5-5	TRBJ2-7	NA	CASTVGPGSGEQYF	TGTGCCAGCACCGTCGGTCCGGGGAGTGGAGAGCAGTACTTC
few	TRBV7-9	TRBJ1-5	NA	CASTQGGYQPQHF	TGTGCCAGCACCCAGGGAGGGTATCAGCCCCAGCATTTT
many	TRBV11-2	TRBJ2-5	NA	CASSYRLGEETQYF	TGTGCCAGCAGCTACCGGTTGGGGGAAGAGACCCAGTACTTC
many	TRBV5-1	TRBJ2-5	NA	CASSLVPGSQETQYF	TGCGCCAGCAGCTTGGTTCCAGGGAGCCAAGAGACCCAGTACTTC
many	TRBV20-1	TRBJ2-7	NA	CSARDPDGKQYF	TGCAGTGCTAGAGATCCCGATGGGAAGCAGTACTTC
many	TRBV5-1	TRBJ2-3	NA	CASSLQAEATDTQYF	TGCGCCAGCAGCTTGCAGGCAGAGGCCACAGATACGCAGTATTTT
NA	TRBV7-2	TRBJ2-3	TRBD2	CASSLVPAGGSLDTQYF	TGTGCCAGCAGCTTAGTCCCAGCGGGGGGATCATTGGATACGCAGTATTTT
many	TRBV18	TRBJ2-4	NA	CASSPQLGQGYIQYF	TGTGCCAGCTCACCACAATTGGGGCAGGGGTACATTCAGTACTTC
many	TRBV28	TRBJ2-1	NA	CASSYNEQFF	TGTGCCAGCAGTTACAATGAGCAGTTCTTC
many	TRBV11-1	TRBJ2-2	NA	CASGRFTGELFF	TGTGCCAGTGGAAGATTCACCGGGGAGCTGTTTTTT
NA	TRBV5-6	TRBJ2-3	NA	CASSFDQGLVDTQYF	TGTGCCAGCAGCTTTGACCAGGGATTAGTAGATACGCAGTATTTT